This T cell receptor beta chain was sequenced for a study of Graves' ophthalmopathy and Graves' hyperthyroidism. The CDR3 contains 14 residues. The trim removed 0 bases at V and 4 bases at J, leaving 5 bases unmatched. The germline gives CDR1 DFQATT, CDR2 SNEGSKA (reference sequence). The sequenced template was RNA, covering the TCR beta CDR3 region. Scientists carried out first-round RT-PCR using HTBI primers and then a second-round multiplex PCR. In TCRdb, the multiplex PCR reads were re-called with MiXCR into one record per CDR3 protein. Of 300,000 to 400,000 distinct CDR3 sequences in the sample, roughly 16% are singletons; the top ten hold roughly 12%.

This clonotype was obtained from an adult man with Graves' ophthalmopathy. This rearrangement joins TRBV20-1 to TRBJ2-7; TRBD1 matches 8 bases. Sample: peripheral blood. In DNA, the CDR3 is TGCAGTGCTAGAGATCCTAGACAGGGGTACGAGCAGTACTTC. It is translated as CSARDPRQGYEQYF.